A single sample is the source of the 13 T cell receptor beta chains below, sequenced in a study of quantifying T cell responses using KT2 cells. On the study more broadly: cDNA was made from DNase-treated RNA using alpha and beta constant primers.

A single-stranded UMI oligo with SP2 sequence was ligated to cDNA 3' ends. First-round PCR used three to five cycles and beta primers RC1.1 and RC1.2 covering TRBC1 and TRBC2. TCRdb reprocessed the UMI-ligation and nested PCR reads via MiXCR and lists one record per CDR3 protein. There are 60,000 or so distinct CDR3 sequences in the sample; over 9% occur only once, and under 10% lies in the top ten. The source material was PBMCs spiked with cells of the T cell clone KT2. The origin of the receptors is a human donor.

CDR3 coding DNA: TGTGCCAGCTCACCTAGCAGGGAGTCCGGAAACACCATATATTTT. It is translated as CASSPSRESGNTIYF. This chain joins TRBV18 and TRBJ1-3, with D possibly being TRBD1 (5 bases). Germline V CDR1 and CDR2: KGHSH, LQKENI. The V end lost 3 bases, the J end lost 4 bases, and 13 bases lay between the germline ends. This CDR3 has 15 residues.

This clonotype was detected only a few times. The chain joins TRBV12-3 or TRBV12-4 to TRBJ2-1; D is uncertain. The V end was cut by 6 bases, the J end by 0 bases, with 12 bases between. The CDR3 consists of 15 residues. CDR3 DNA sequence: TGTGCCAGCAGCATGAACGAGTACTCCTACAATGAGCAGTTCTTC. Translation gives CASSMNEYSYNEQFF.

In its sample, this clonotype was seen many times. This chain links TRBV6-5 with TRBJ1-1, with D unclear. CDR1 and CDR2 from the germline V gene are MNHEY and SVGAGI. The CDR3 is 13 residues long. V gave up 7 bases and J gave up 1 base, with 10 bases separating them. As DNA, the CDR3 is TGTGCCAGCAACCCGGCAGGGAACACTGAAGCTTTCTTT. Translating it yields CASNPAGNTEAFF.

About this clonotype itself: Compared with germline, one end of the junction differs, possibly owing to a read error. This rearrangement joins TRBV4-1 to TRBJ1-6, with a tentative D call TRBD1 (5 bases). The CDR3 spans 17 residues. The germline V gene encodes CDR1 MGHRA and CDR2 YSYEKL. The CDR3 nucleotides are TGCGCCAGCAGCAAAGAGGGGAACGGGGACGGGCAGTCACCCCTCCACTTT. This gives the protein CASSKEGNGDGQSPLHF.

This clonotype appeared many times. V gene TRBV12-3 or TRBV12-4 combines with J gene TRBJ1-1; D perhaps matches TRBD1 (5 bases). The V gene lost 6 bases and the J gene lost 0 bases, with 8 bases spanning the gap. This CDR3 spans 13 amino acids. The CDR3 nucleotides are TGTGCCAGCAGCTTACAGGTGAACACTGAAGCTTTCTTT. It translates to CASSLQVNTEAFF.

This clonotype was counted only a few times. The chain joins TRBV9 to TRBJ2-3, with TRBD1 matching 7 bases. V dropped 0 bases and J dropped 2; count of bases not matched to a gene: 12. Looked up from germline, CDR1 is SGDLS and CDR2 is YYNGEE. The CDR3 loop spans 18 amino acids. The CDR3 protein is CASSVATGTAQLTDTQYF. The CDR3 nucleotides read TGTGCCAGCAGCGTAGCCACAGGGACAGCTCAACTCACAGATACGCAGTATTTT.

By sample fraction, this clonotype is medium-sized. CDR3 residues: CSASRHHSNQPQHF. CDR3 bases: TGCAGTGCTAGTAGGCACCATAGCAATCAGCCCCAGCATTTT. This rearrangement joins TRBV20-1 to TRBJ1-5; D remains ambiguous. Per the germline V gene, CDR1 is DFQATT and CDR2 is SNEGSKA (reference sequence). Trimming stripped 3 bases from V and 0 bases from J, with 9 bases between. The CDR3 loop spans 14 amino acids.

This clonotype was picked up a small number of times. This chain joins TRBV9 and TRBJ2-6; TRBD1 might be the D (5 bases). The CDR3 length is 15 residues. The V gene lost 0 bases and the J gene lost 5 bases, with 9 bases spanning the gap. CDR1 is SGDLS, CDR2 YYNGEE, per germline. CDR3: CASSVAGIWANVLTF. The CDR3 DNA reads TGTGCCAGCAGCGTAGCAGGGATCTGGGCCAACGTCCTGACTTTC.

The sample holds a few counts of this clonotype. This chain connects TRBV27 to TRBJ1-1; 8 bases match TRBD1. V shed 7 bases, J shed 7 bases, and the junction held 20 bases outside the gene matches. This CDR3 comprises 17 residues. Germline CDR1 is MNHEY and CDR2 is SMNVEV (reference sequence). CDR3 in DNA: TGTGCCAGCACCCGTTACGGGGCCACTGTCGGACAGGGTGAAGCTTTCTTT. It specifies CASTRYGATVGQGEAFF.

Comment on this clonotype: A much larger clone lies a single base off, so this may be a read error. The chain combines TRBV29-1 with TRBJ1-3; D remains ambiguous. This CDR3 spans 11 amino acids. CDR1 and CDR2 from the germline V gene are SQVTM and ANQGSEA. Here the CDR3 DNA reads TGCGGCGTTGGTACTGGAAACACCATATATTTT. Translating it yields CGVGTGNTIYF. The full variable domain, rest sourced from reference TRBV29-1 and TRBJ1-3, is SAVISQKPSRDICQRGTSLTIQCQVDSQVTMMFWYRQQPGQSLTLIATANQGSEATYESGFVIDKFPISRPNLTFSTLTVSNMSPEDSSIYLCGVGTGNTIYFGEGSWLTVV.

The chain uses TRBV4-1 and TRBJ1-4; D might be TRBD1 (5 bases). V lost 4 bases and J lost 4, with 16 bases in between. In germline, CDR1 is MGHRA, CDR2 YSYEKL. The CDR3 sequence is 16 residues long. CDR3 sequence reads: CASSPPEAGNNEKLFF. The CDR3 region has the DNA TGCGCCAGCAGCCCACCCGAGGCAGGGAATAATGAAAAACTGTTTTTT.

This clonotype was seen only a few times. This sequence joins TRBV20-1 and TRBJ2-1; either TRBD1 or TRBD2 may fit D (6 bases each). V was cut by 1 base and J by 9 bases, with 22 bases left in between. Germline V lookup: CDR1 DFQATT, CDR2 SNEGSKA (reference sequence). CDR3 length: 16 amino acids. The CDR3 DNA sequence: TGCAGTGCTAGAGTCCAGGGGCGGGGCAGGCACGGTGAGCAGTTCTTC. Its protein product is CSARVQGRGRHGEQFF.

This clonotype was seen a few times. CDR3 in amino acids: CASSQTGTANTGELFF. CDR3 nucleotide sequence: TGTGCCAGCAGCCAGACCGGGACGGCCAACACCGGGGAGCTGTTTTTT. The chain recombines TRBV3-1 with TRBJ2-2; either TRBD1 or TRBD2 may fit D (5 bases each). With 3 bases removed from V and 2 bases from J, the gap between germline ends came to 13 bases. The V gene's germline CDR1 is LGHDT and CDR2 YNNKEL (reference sequence). The CDR3 sequence is 16 residues long.